The TCR beta chain under discussion was sequenced for a study of CD8 T cells in ankylosing spondylitis (dated by TCRdb to the late 2010s). Context from the whole study: T cell receptor beta repertoires were profiled in healthy donors and ankylosing spondylitis patients so that disease-linked TCR variants could be found. In total, the full study cohort was made up of 100 to 140 healthy donors and approximately 27 ankylosing spondylitis patients. Samples of peripheral blood were taken, and for ankylosing spondylitis patients, synovial fluid was collected as well.

TCRdb names Illumina HiSeq 2500 as the instrument used. TCR beta libraries were prepared by quantitative 5'-RACE with molecular barcodes. The source study handled its data this way. A new computational method based on a probabilistic model of VDJ rearrangement was used to identify disease-linked TCR variants. TCRdb reprocessed the public reads (quality trimming at Q25 with fastp, clone calling with MiXCR) and kept in-frame beta chains. For every CDR3 protein sequence, its rows merge into one entry that carries the most common genes and DNA. In this record, the V and J calls reflect TCRdb's handling and not the investigators' own analysis. This sample is represented by over 700,000 distinct CDR3 sequences; roughly 19% of them were singletons. Jointly, the top ten make up about 19% of the sample. This clonotype was detected ten times or more. The clone's antigen remains unknown. No much larger clonotype is one base removed from it; base qualities were not supplied.

General findings and caveats noted by the study authors: The disease-linked clones showed a CD8+ phenotype and occurred at relatively low frequencies in peripheral blood. A TCR beta motif made up of seven or eight highly homologous amino acid variants appeared to be characteristic of blood from ankylosing spondylitis patients. Some motif variants had previously been reported in the synovial fluid and blood of reactive arthritis patients, which suggests shared mechanisms of disease initiation. The disease-linked clones were reported to be significantly enriched in matched synovial fluid samples from ankylosing spondylitis patients.

Compared with germline, V lacks 0 bases and J lacks 6 bases; bases without a gene match: 4. From cysteine to phenylalanine, the CDR3 is 15 amino acids long. Of the read, only the CDR3 DNA is kept; its 45 bases are in frame from base 1. CDR1 and CDR2 were assigned from the germline V gene as ENHRY and SYGVKD. The V gene is TRBV10-3 and the J gene is TRBJ2-1; the junction holds 8 bases that match TRBD2. The clonotype comes from a male donor with ankylosing spondylitis. Sequenced input: blood, either unsorted or a sorted T cell fraction (not recorded which). The CDR3 region: CAISESGLGINEQFF. The DNA is TGTGCCATCAGTGAGTCGGGACTAGGGATCAATGAGCAGTTCTTC.